The present T cell receptor (beta chain) was sequenced within a study of tumor and adjacent non-tumor tissue in lung cancer. The overall study: Histology: about a dozen adenocarcinoma, 2 squamous cell carcinoma, 1 small cell lung cancer. Aged roughly 31 to 76 years, patients included roughly ten men and five or six women with stage I to III disease. Samples averaged around 4 million productive TCRbeta reads each.

This sample's RNA came from whole unsorted tissue. The library came from three nested PCR rounds adapted from ARM-PCR protocols. TCRdb independently ran MiXCR on the multiplex PCR reads; one entry per CDR3 protein. The sample has under 140,000 distinct CDR3 sequences, approximately 80% seen once. The CDR3 sequence is 15 residues long. Germline V gene lookup returns CDR1 SQVTM and CDR2 ANQGSEA. In regard to this clonotype: Its antigen is not identified. Mismatch with germline at one junction end may stem from a read error.

Points from the study as a whole: Normal lung showed higher cumulative top 100 clone frequency than tumor.

The sequenced sample consisted of lung tumor tissue. The chain recombines TRBV29-1 with TRBJ2-1; a weak D match, TRBD2 (6 bases). The TCR was taken from a man between 65 and 79 years old with non-small cell lung cancer. The CDR3 reads CSAKLIRTDYKEQFF. The CDR3 bases are TGCAGCGCCAAGCTAATCCGGACGGACTACAAAGAGCAGTTTTTC.